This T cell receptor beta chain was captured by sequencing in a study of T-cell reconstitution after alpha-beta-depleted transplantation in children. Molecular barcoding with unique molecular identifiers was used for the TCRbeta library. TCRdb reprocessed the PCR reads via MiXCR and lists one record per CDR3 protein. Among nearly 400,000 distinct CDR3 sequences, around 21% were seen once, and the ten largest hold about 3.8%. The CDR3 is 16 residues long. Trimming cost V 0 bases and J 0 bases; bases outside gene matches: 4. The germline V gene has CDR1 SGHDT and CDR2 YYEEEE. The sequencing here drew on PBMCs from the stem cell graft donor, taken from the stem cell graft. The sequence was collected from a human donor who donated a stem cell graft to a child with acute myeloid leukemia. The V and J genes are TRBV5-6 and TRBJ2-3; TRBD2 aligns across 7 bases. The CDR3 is CASSLGLALSTDTQYF. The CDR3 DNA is TGTGCCAGCAGCTTGGGACTAGCACTAAGCACAGATACGCAGTATTTT.